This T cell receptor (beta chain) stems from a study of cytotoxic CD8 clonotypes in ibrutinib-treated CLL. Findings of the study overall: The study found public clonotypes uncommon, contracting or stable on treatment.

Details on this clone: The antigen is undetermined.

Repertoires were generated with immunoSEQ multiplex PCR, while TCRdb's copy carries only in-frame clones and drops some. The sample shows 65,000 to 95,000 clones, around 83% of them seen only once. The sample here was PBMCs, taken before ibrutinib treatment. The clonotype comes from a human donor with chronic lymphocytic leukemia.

CDR3 residues: CASSPVRGSTDTQYF. CDR3 DNA: TGTGCCAGCAGCCCCGTCCGAGGGAGCACAGATACGCAGTATTTT. The chain recombines TRBV6-5 with TRBJ2-3, with D possibly matching TRBD2 (5 bases). The germline V and J ends were trimmed by 6 bases and 0 bases, with 13 bases remaining between them. The CDR3 runs to 15 residues. Germline loops: CDR1 MNHEY, CDR2 SVGAGI.